Listed below are T cell receptor beta chains from one sample, sequenced in a study of a mutant IDH1 vaccine in newly diagnosed glioma. Only in-frame clones appear in the TCRdb table, and some are missing; sequencing was by immunoSEQ multiplex PCR. The sample yields roughly 50,000 clones, about 81% seen once. Which antigens these TCRs recognize remains unknown. Sequences were derived from PBMCs, sampled from a glioma patient whose treatment included an IDH1 peptide vaccine. The receptors shown here come from a woman aged 35 to 49 with glioma. Some clones in this sample may be carry-over from other donors' samples. The CDR3 runs from the conserved cysteine through the conserved F or W. D genes are given only for firm matches. Rows give clone size only sometimes, using once, few, many, or a class for an expanded clone.

CDR3 DNA	CDR3 protein	V gene	J gene	clone size	D gene
TGTGCCAGCAGCGTCCCCCCGAATGGTGGCTACACCTTC	CASSVPPNGGYTF	TRBV9	TRBJ1-2	-	-
TGTGCCAGCAGTGAAGGATCAGGGGGTGGTCAGCCCCAGCATTTT	CASSEGSGGGQPQHF	TRBV2	TRBJ1-5	-	TRBD1
TGTGCCATCAGTGAGTACGAAAGCAATCAGCCCCAGCATTTT	CAISEYESNQPQHF	TRBV10-3	TRBJ1-5	few	-
TGTGCCAGCAGCCGCGGGTCCTCCTATAATTCACCCCTCCACTTT	CASSRGSSYNSPLHF	TRBV14	TRBJ1-6	-	-
TGTGCCAGCAAGGGAGCCAGGGAGAATTCACCCCTCCACTTT	CASKGARENSPLHF	TRBV2	TRBJ1-6	few	-
TGTGCCAGCAGCTTGAAACTGAGCACTGAAGCTTTCTTT	CASSLKLSTEAFF	TRBV11-2	TRBJ1-1	-	-
TGTGCCAGCAGCTTACAACCAGGGGGCTACAACGAGCAGTACTTC	CASSLQPGGYNEQYF	TRBV9	TRBJ2-7	few	TRBD1
TGTGCCAGCAGCGCCCAGACAGGGTGGGTCTATGGCTACACCTTC	CASSAQTGWVYGYTF	TRBV7-8	TRBJ1-2	-	TRBD1
TGTGCCAGCTCTCCCGGGTCCCTCTACGAGCAGTACTTC	CASSPGSLYEQYF	TRBV18	TRBJ2-7	-	-
TGTGCCAGCACCAGCGGGGATGGTACGCAGTATTTT	CASTSGDGTQYF	TRBV25-1	TRBJ2-3	few	TRBD2
TGTGCCAGCAGCGACTTGACAGGGCGGAATCAGCCCCAGCATTTT	CASSDLTGRNQPQHF	TRBV27	TRBJ1-5	-	TRBD1
TGTGCCAGCAGTTACACGGGGAACACTGAAGCTTTCTTT	CASSYTGNTEAFF	TRBV6-5	TRBJ1-1	-	-
TGTGCCTGGGAGGGGGGGGACCGAGTGAACACTGAAGCTTTCTTT	CAWEGGDRVNTEAFF	TRBV30	TRBJ1-1	-	-
TGTGCCAGTAGTATGTTTGGGGGGGCCTATAATTCACCCCTCCACTTT	CASSMFGGAYNSPLHF	TRBV19	TRBJ1-6	-	-
TGTGCCACCTCTCCCTCGGTCCCAGAGACCCAGTACTTC	CATSPSVPETQYF	TRBV27	TRBJ2-5	-	-
TGTGCCTGGGGGGGGGAAGAGGGCTTTAGCTCCTACAATGAGCAGTTCTTC	CAWGGEEGFSSYNEQFF	TRBV30	TRBJ2-1	-	TRBD2
TGTGCCAGCAGCTTCTTCGGCGTGGGGGGTACGCAGTATTTT	CASSFFGVGGTQYF	TRBV7-8	TRBJ2-3	-	-